The present T cell receptor beta chain was sequenced within a study of regulatory T cells in long-lasting Graves disease (dated by TCRdb to 2020 to 2023). Regarding the study in general: Antithyroid drugs had been taken for less than 3 months by newly diagnosed Graves' disease patients. Persistent Graves' disease patients were compared with newly diagnosed Graves' disease patients by peripheral blood TCR sequencing and RNA sequencing. The study took place in China and was registered as a clinical trial. A total of roughly 33 samples were covered by TCR sequencing, comprising around 13 persistent and about 20 newly diagnosed Graves' disease patients. The study at large found these results: Preferential use of TRBV28, TRBJ1-2 and TRBJ2-5 was observed in persistent disease, whereas TRBV20-1 and TRBJ2-1 were favored in newly diagnosed disease. Compared with newly diagnosed patients, persistent Graves' disease patients had lower TCR Shannon entropy and fewer highly expanded clones, which suggests clonal expansion. Sequencing and analysis were limited to the TCR beta chain. The small sample size was acknowledged by the authors as a limitation that may reduce accuracy. Persistent patients shared more public clonotypes among themselves (over 2,500) than newly diagnosed patients did (more than 950). Only peripheral blood was studied, because thyroid tissue, the primary lesion, was inaccessible.

Explained via the paper, the time point label denotes: newly diagnosed GD, antithyroid drugs for less than 3 months. For both TCR sequencing and RNA sequencing, RNA was extracted from PBMCs in TRIzol. The diagnosis of Graves' disease was made according to American Thyroid Association guidelines. Patients for the study were recruited at an endocrinology department in Xi'an, China. From each patient, approximately 9.9 milliliters of peripheral blood was collected into an EDTA anticoagulant tube. Ficoll Paque Plus density gradient separation was used to isolate PBMCs, and no further T cell sorting was performed. An Agilent 2100 Bioanalyzer and agarose gel were used to check RNA quality, and a NanoDrop 2000 was used to measure RNA concentration. At least ten counts were recorded for this clonotype. The specificity of this receptor is unknown. No base qualities exist here, and no much larger clone lies one base off it.

The library was prepared using multiplex PCR. Sequencing took place on an Illumina HiSeq 4000. iRepertoire HTBI primers and Arm-PCR amplification of CDR3 regions were used to construct TCR beta libraries. PCR products were gel purified before sequencing. On the study's bioinformatics: Across samples, 60 to 75 TRBV and 13 to 15 TRBJ segments were identified and used for gene usage analysis of CDR3 amino acid clonotypes. COPE and FqMerger were used to merge the filtered high-quality paired reads into contigs. BLAST was used to align contigs to IMGT TRBV, TRBD and TRBJ reference genes, with CDR3 defined following IMGT. Clonotypes above 0.1% frequency were classified as highly expanded clones. Shannon entropy was used to measure repertoire diversity, and the Gini coefficient was used to measure V-J evenness. Clonotypes shared by more than one individual were considered public. Using fastp trimming at Q25 and MiXCR clonotype assembly, TCRdb reanalyzed the public sequencing data and kept in-frame beta chains. CDR3 protein sequences are deduplicated, and each keeps its most common genes and DNA. TCRdb's processing, not the study's, gives the V and J calls here. The sample table lists 350,000 to 400,000 distinct CDR3 sequences, under 20% of them with a count of one. The top ten clones comprise 20% to 25% of the sample.

The germline V gene (reference sequence) sets CDR1 to GTSNPN and CDR2 to SVGIG. Trimmed from V: 1 base; trimmed from J: 4 bases; junction bases lacking a gene match: 3. CDR3 length: 13 amino acids, cysteine to phenylalanine. This entry keeps only the CDR3 DNA: 39 bases, framed from base 1. This sample also appeared in a second study, on T cells in Graves' hyperthyroidism and ophthalmopathy. The second study's paper adds: Stable Graves' hyperthyroidism was defined as the absence of progression to ophthalmopathy over 18 months of follow-up. The hyperthyroidism patients were between 18 and 65 years old and newly diagnosed, with a disease duration of less than 2 months. Patients with uncontrolled infections, other autoimmune diseases, pregnancy or lactation were excluded. Diagnoses relied on clinical symptoms, serum thyroxine and TRAb, thyroid ultrasound and orbital computed tomography. For the first round of RT-PCR on the TCR CDR3, the HTBI primer set was used together with the Qiagen OneStep RT-PCR kit. Most expanded thyroid clonotypes (frequency above 0.001) were also detected in blood, a finding suggesting that blood repertoires may reflect thyroid immune responses. A model built on a 13 V-J signature distinguished ophthalmopathy from stable hyperthyroidism, reaching 87.88% sensitivity and about 81% specificity in cross-validation and 80%/75% in testing. During validation, the model predicted progression to ophthalmopathy a median of around six months ahead of onset, with around 65% sensitivity and more than 72% specificity. A discovery cohort of approximately 97 patients, approximately 45 with Graves' ophthalmopathy and approximately 55 with stable Graves' hyperthyroidism, was used to find distinguishing TCR V-J signatures. Prospective prediction of ophthalmopathy was tested in an independent validation cohort of 18 to 20 hyperthyroidism patients and 17 patients who later progressed to ophthalmopathy. For training and testing, the 110 or so patients in the discovery cohort were randomly divided in a 7:3 ratio. Thyroid tissue and blood T-cell repertoires from roughly 6 Graves' hyperthyroidism patients were also compared in the study. After blood sampling, hyperthyroidism patients were treated with methimazole at a starting dose of 30 mg daily, and ophthalmopathy patients were treated with high-dose intravenous methylprednisolone. Libraries were constructed in a second round of multiplex PCR, after which size selection and purification were carried out. The libraries were sequenced on an Illumina HiSeq2000 using paired-end 100 bp reads. SOAPnuke was used to process the raw data, removing reads that contained adapters or uncalled bases, had a mean Phred below 15, or lacked an exact match to the constant primer or identifier. COPE v1.2.5 was used to merge high-quality paired reads, and clonotypes were defined as unique nucleotide sequences. MiTCR v1.1 was used to align clonotypes to the IMGT TRBV, TRBD and TRBJ reference segments. The analysis included only V-J combinations with a frequency above 0.0001, which together covered about 99% of the repertoires. A TCS score was defined as the ratio of F50 (clonal expansion) to E x V (chaos), with BLOSUM62-based TCRdist applied between CDR3 peptides within each V-J. Welch's t-statistics and random forest reduced roughly 530 V-J features to about 12, which were used in a naive Bayes classifier (R e1071). No statistical method was used to set the sample size in advance, and investigators knew the group allocation. The paper reports TCR Vbeta CDR3 sequencing of some 140 peripheral blood samples: approximately 43 ophthalmopathy, under 80 hyperthyroidism and 17 progressor patients.

The chain is made from TRBV30 and TRBJ2-7; 8 of the junction bases match TRBD1. Sample: peripheral blood mononuclear cells (PBMCs), taken at new diagnosis, from a patient treated with antithyroid drugs. The source is a woman aged 18-29 years with Graves disease. Donor details come from another sample of the same person, matched by shared clones. The CDR3 reads as follows: CAWSADRAYEQYF. DNA sequence: TGTGCCTGGAGTGCGGACAGGGCGTACGAGCAGTACTTC.